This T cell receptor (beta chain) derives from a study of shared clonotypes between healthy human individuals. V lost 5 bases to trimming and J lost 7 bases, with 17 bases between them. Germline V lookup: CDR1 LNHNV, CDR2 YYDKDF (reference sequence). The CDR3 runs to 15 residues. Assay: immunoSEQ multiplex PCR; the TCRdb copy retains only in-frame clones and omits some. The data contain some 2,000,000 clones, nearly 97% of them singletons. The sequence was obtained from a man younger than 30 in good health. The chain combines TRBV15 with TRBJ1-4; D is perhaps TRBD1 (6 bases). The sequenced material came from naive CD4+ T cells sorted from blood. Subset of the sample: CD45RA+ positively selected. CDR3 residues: CATSQQVGAGEKLFF. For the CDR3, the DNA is TGTGCCACCAGCCAGCAAGTGGGGGCTGGTGAAAAACTGTTTTTT.